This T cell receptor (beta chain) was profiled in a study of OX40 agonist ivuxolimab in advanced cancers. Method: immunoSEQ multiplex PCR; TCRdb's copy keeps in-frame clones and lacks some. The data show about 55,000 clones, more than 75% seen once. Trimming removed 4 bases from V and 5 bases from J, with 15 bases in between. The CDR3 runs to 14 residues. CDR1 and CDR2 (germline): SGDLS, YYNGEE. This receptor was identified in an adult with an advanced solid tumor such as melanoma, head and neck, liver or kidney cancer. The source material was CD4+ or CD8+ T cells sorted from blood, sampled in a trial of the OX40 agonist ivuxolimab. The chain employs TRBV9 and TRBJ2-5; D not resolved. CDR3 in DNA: TGTGCCAGCAGCCCTACGTCGGTGAGCGAGACCCAGTACTTC. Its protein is CASSPTSVSETQYF.